The source of this T cell receptor beta chain is a study of OX40 agonist ivuxolimab in advanced cancers. About the study: Ivuxolimab, an agonist antibody against OX40 (CD134), was given to patients.

Findings and limits, study-wide: The specificity for antigen of the expanded peripheral T cells was not determined.

A word on this clone: Its specificity is not known.

Assay used: immunoSEQ multiplex PCR; TCRdb lists only in-frame clones, some missing. Among around 53,000 clones listed, about 83% were seen once. The starting material was CD4+ or CD8+ T cells sorted from blood, obtained in a trial of the OX40 agonist ivuxolimab. The receptor was derived from an adult with an advanced solid tumor such as melanoma, head and neck, liver or kidney cancer.

The DNA for the CDR3 is TGTGCCAGCAGCCCCGTAGGGGCTGGGGCCAACGTCCTGACTTTC. This sequence encodes CASSPVGAGANVLTF. The V call is TRBV14, the J call TRBJ2-6; D perhaps matches TRBD1 (5 bases). The V end was cut by 4 bases, the J end by 2 bases, with 9 bases between. Germline CDR1 is SGHDN and CDR2 is FVKESK. The CDR3 is 15 amino acids. The full variable domain, in which reference TRBV14 and TRBJ2-6 provide the parts outside the CDR3, is EAGVTQFPSHSVIEKGQTVTLRCDPISGHDNLYWYRRVMGKEIKFLLHFVKESKQDESGMPNNRFLAERTGGTYSTLKVQPAELEDSGVYFCASSPVGAGANVLTFGAGSRLTVL.